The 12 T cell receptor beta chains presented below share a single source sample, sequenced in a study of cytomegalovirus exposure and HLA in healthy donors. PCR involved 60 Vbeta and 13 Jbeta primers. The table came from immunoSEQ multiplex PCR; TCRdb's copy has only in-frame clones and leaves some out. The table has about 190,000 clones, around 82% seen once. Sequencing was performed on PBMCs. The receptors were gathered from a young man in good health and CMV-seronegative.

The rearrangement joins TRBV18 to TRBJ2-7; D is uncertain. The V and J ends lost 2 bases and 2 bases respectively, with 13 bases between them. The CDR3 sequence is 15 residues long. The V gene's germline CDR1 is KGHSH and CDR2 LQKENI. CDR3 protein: CASSPSVTLAYEQYF. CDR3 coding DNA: TGTGCCAGCTCACCAAGCGTTACTCTTGCCTACGAGCAGTACTTC.

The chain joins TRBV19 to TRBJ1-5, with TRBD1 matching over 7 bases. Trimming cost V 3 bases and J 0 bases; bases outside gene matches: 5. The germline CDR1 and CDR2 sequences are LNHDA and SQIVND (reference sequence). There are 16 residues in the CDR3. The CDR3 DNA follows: TGTGCCAGTAGTATGGGGGGACAGTATAGCAATCAGCCCCAGCATTTT. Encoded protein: CASSMGGQYSNQPQHF.

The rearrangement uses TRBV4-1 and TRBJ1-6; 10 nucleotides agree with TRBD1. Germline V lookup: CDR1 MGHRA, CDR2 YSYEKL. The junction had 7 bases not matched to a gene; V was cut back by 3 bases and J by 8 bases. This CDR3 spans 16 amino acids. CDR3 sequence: CASSHNPGQGYSPLHF. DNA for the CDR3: TGCGCCAGCAGCCATAACCCGGGACAGGGGTATTCACCCCTCCACTTT.

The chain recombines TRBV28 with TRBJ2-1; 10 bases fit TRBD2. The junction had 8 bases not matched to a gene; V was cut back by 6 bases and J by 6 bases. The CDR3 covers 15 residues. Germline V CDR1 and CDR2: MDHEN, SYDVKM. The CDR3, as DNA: TGTGCCAGCAGACACAGCGGGAGGGAATCCAATGAGCAGTTCTTC. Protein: CASRHSGRESNEQFF.

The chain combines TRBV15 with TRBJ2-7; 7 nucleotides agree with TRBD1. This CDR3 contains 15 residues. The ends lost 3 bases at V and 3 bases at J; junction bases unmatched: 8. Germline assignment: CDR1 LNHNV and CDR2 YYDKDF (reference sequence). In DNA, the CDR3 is TGTGCCACCAGCAGTCAAAGCCGGGACAGCTACGAGCAGTACTTC. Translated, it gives CATSSQSRDSYEQYF. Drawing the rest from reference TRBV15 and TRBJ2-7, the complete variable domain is DAMVIQNPRYQVTQFGKPVTLSCSQTLNHNVMYWYQQKSSQAPKLLFHYYDKDFNNEADTPDNFQSRRPNTSFCFLDIRSPGLGDTAMYLCATSSQSRDSYEQYFGPGTRLTVT.

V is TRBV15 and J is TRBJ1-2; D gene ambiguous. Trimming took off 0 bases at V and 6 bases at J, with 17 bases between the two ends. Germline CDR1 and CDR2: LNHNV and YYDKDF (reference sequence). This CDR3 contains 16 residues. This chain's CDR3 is CATSRDGGIRTDGYTF. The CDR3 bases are TGTGCCACCAGCAGAGATGGCGGGATTAGAACGGATGGCTACACCTTC.

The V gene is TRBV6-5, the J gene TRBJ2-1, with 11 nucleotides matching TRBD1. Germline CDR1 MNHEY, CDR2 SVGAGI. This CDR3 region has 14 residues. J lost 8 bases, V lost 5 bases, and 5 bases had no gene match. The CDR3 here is CASSKRTGGDEQFF. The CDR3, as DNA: TGTGCCAGCAGTAAACGGACAGGGGGCGATGAGCAGTTCTTC.

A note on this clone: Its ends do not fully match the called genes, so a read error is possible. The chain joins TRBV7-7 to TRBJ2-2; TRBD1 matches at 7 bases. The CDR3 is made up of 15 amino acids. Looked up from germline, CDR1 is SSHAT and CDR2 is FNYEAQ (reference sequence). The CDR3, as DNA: TGTGCTAGCAGCCTCGACAGGGCCGGCACCGGGGAGCTGTTTTTT. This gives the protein CASSLDRAGTGELFF.

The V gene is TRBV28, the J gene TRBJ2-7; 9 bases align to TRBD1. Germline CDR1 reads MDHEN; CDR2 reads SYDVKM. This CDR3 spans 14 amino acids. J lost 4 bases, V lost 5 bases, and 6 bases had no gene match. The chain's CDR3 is CASSPGTGRYEQYF. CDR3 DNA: TGTGCCAGCAGTCCCGGGACAGGGAGATACGAGCAGTACTTC.

The CDR3 loop is CSVGTGTHTEAFF. CDR3 sequence (DNA): TGCAGCGTGGGGACCGGGACTCACACTGAAGCTTTCTTT. This chain joins TRBV29-1 and TRBJ1-1, with a possible D match to TRBD1 (5 bases). This CDR3 contains 13 residues. Germline CDR1 SQVTM, CDR2 ANQGSEA. The V end was cut by 6 bases, the J end by 3 bases, with 14 bases between. Full variable domain (outside the CDR3, taken from reference TRBV29-1 and TRBJ1-1): SAVISQKPSRDICQRGTSLTIQCQVDSQVTMMFWYRQQPGQSLTLIATANQGSEATYESGFVIDKFPISRPNLTFSTLTVSNMSPEDSSIYLCSVGTGTHTEAFFGQGTRLTVV.

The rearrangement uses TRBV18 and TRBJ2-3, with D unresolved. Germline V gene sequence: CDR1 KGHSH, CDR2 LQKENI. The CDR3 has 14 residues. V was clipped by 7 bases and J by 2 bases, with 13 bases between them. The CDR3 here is CASCTEGLTDTQYF. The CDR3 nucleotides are TGTGCCAGCTGCACAGAAGGCCTCACAGATACGCAGTATTTT.

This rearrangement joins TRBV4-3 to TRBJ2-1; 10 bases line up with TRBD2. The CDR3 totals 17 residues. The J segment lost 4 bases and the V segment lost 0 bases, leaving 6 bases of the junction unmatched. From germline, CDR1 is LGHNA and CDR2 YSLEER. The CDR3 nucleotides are TGCGCCAGCAGCCAAGAGGCCGCTAGCGGGAGTTACAATGAGCAGTTCTTC. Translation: CASSQEAASGSYNEQFF.